The 9 T cell receptor beta chains below were found in one sample sequenced in a study of blood T cell repertoires in COVID-19. TCRdb keeps only in-frame clones here, not all; method: immunoSEQ multiplex PCR. The table has about 250,000 clones, 70% to 90% seen once; the top ten hold more than 4%. Material: PBMCs or T cells enriched from blood (not recorded which). The source is a woman in her thirties who had recovered from COVID-19.

This chain links TRBV19 with TRBJ1-5; possibly TRBD1 for D (6 bases). V was clipped by 5 bases and J by 6 bases, with 14 bases between them. Germline V gene lookup returns CDR1 LNHDA and CDR2 SQIVND (reference sequence). This CDR3 comprises 14 residues. The CDR3 region is CASSRTRGGQPQHF. The CDR3 DNA sequence: TGTGCCAGTAGTCGCACAAGGGGGGGTCAGCCCCAGCATTTT.

This chain links TRBV19 with TRBJ1-5; D not resolved. This CDR3 has 14 amino acids. V was clipped by 1 base and J by 6 bases, with 10 bases between them. Germline CDR1 LNHDA, CDR2 SQIVND (reference sequence). The CDR3 DNA sequence: TGTGCCAGTAGTATAGGTATTGAGGCTCAGCCCCAGCATTTT. This encodes CASSIGIEAQPQHF.

The chain recombines TRBV6-5 with TRBJ1-1, with D possibly being TRBD1 (6 bases). Looked up from germline, CDR1 is MNHEY and CDR2 is SVGAGI. V was pared by 6 bases and J by 7 bases, with 18 bases between. The CDR3 has 14 residues. The CDR3 reads CASSPPTGSGEAFF. The DNA for the CDR3 is TGTGCCAGCAGCCCCCCCACAGGGTCGGGTGAAGCTTTCTTT.

This clone was seen a handful of times. This chain links TRBV6-4 with TRBJ2-3, with 8 bases fitting TRBD1. Germline values: CDR1 MRHNA, CDR2 SNTAGT. Trimming took 2 bases from V and 1 from J; bases not matched to a gene: 2. The CDR3 covers 15 residues. In DNA form, the CDR3 reads TGTGCCAGCAGTGACACGGGACAGGGCACAGATACGCAGTATTTT. Protein: CASSDTGQGTDTQYF.

DNA for the CDR3: TGCGCCAGCAGTCGTACTAGCGGGAGGGCAGATACGCAGTATTTT. Protein: CASSRTSGRADTQYF. The V call is TRBV5-1, the J call TRBJ2-3, with 13 nucleotides matching TRBD2. The ends lost 5 bases at V and 4 bases at J; junction bases unmatched: 4. CDR3 length: 15 amino acids. Germline V gene data show CDR1 as SGHRS and CDR2 as YFSETQ.

Here the CDR3 DNA reads TGCGCCAGCAGCCAAGATCCTGGGGGGTATGAAAAACTGTTTTTT. This encodes CASSQDPGGYEKLFF. The gene calls are TRBV4-1 and TRBJ1-4; D possibly corresponds to TRBD1 (5 bases). This CDR3 has 15 amino acids. Germline lookup yields CDR1 MGHRA and CDR2 YSYEKL. Trimming removed 0 bases at V and 6 bases at J, with 11 bases between.

CDR3 amino acids: CASTTLTGISGANVLTF. The CDR3 bases are TGTGCCAGTACGACGTTGACAGGGATCTCTGGGGCCAACGTCCTGACTTTC. The V call is TRBV19, the J call TRBJ2-6, with 7 positions matching TRBD1. Trimming removed 7 bases from V and 0 bases from J; junction bases left unmatched: 9. Per the germline V gene, CDR1 is LNHDA and CDR2 is SQIVND (reference sequence). The CDR3 length is 17 residues.

The chain has TRBV20-1 and TRBJ2-5; D unclear. Germline lookup yields CDR1 DFQATT and CDR2 SNEGSKA (reference sequence). V was shortened by 7 bases and J by 4 bases, with 10 bases between the two germline ends. The CDR3 extends over 11 amino acids. Here the CDR3 reads CSVQIRETQYF. CDR3 coding DNA: TGCAGTGTACAGATCCGAGAGACCCAGTACTTC.

This clone was detected once. This chain connects TRBV18 to TRBJ1-1; 9 bases map to TRBD1. V shed 3 bases, J shed 0 bases, and the junction held 5 bases outside the gene matches. The CDR3 is 16 residues long. CDR1 and CDR2 (germline): KGHSH, LQKENI. CDR3: CASSPGTGTLNTEAFF. CDR3 bases: TGTGCCAGCTCACCTGGGACAGGGACATTGAACACTGAAGCTTTCTTT.